Shown below are 12 T cell receptor beta chains from a single sample sequenced in a study of CD8 T cells in Susac syndrome. Reverse transcription of about 0.5 to 1 ug RNA used random hexamers. MiXCR was run by TCRdb on the immunoSEQ multiplex PCR reads, yielding one entry per CDR3 protein. The top ten clones hold roughly 0.13% of a sample with about 120,000 distinct CDR3 sequences, roughly 95% of them seen once. Sequencing used CD4+ T cells from PBMCs. The receptors were gathered from a human donor with Susac syndrome.

The CDR3 DNA reads TGCAGTGCTCACGGGACGGGGACTGAAGCTTTCTTT. It encodes CSAHGTGTEAFF. The chain carries TRBV20-1 and TRBJ1-1; D might be TRBD1 (5 bases). V was cut by 5 bases and J by 5 bases, with 12 bases left in between. This CDR3 is built from 12 residues. The germline V gene has CDR1 DFQATT and CDR2 SNEGSKA (reference sequence).

This CDR3 reads CASSSRARNTGELFF. The CDR3 nucleotides read TGTGCCAGCAGTTCCAGAGCAAGGAACACCGGGGAGCTGTTTTTT. The chain couples TRBV12-3 or TRBV12-4 to TRBJ2-2; D is unresolved. This CDR3 has 15 residues. Trimming took off 4 bases at V and 1 base at J, with 10 bases between the two ends.

The rearrangement links TRBV7-8 to TRBJ2-4, with a possible D match to TRBD2 (6 bases). Trimming took 5 bases from V and 4 from J, leaving 18 bases between them. Germline V gene sequence: CDR1 SGHVS, CDR2 FQNEAQ. This CDR3 comprises 16 residues. DNA of the CDR3: TGTGCCAGCAGCCAAGCCCGGCGGGACGTGAAAAACATTCAGTACTTC. Its protein is CASSQARRDVKNIQYF.

In this sample, this clonotype turned up once. This chain links TRBV5-1 with TRBJ2-7; 10 positions match TRBD1. This CDR3 contains 14 residues. The V and J ends lost 4 bases and 4 bases, in that order; junction bases with no gene match: 5. Looked up from germline, CDR1 is SGHRS and CDR2 is YFSETQ. The CDR3 is CASSRRDRGYEQYF. CDR3 nucleotide sequence: TGCGCCAGCAGCCGAAGGGACAGGGGATACGAGCAGTACTTC.

The gene calls are TRBV20-1 and TRBJ2-5; TRBD2 matches 7 bases. CDR3 length: 14 amino acids. After removal of 3 bases from V and 13 bases from J, the junction contained 17 bases not matched to a gene. Germline CDR1 DFQATT, CDR2 SNEGSKA (reference sequence). The CDR3 spells CSARTGEGWGHPYF. The CDR3 bases are TGCAGTGCTAGGACGGGGGAGGGCTGGGGTCACCCGTACTTC.

The rearrangement joins TRBV15 to TRBJ1-1, with D unresolved. The CDR3 covers 14 residues. V was trimmed by 3 bases and J by 2 bases, leaving 10 bases between them. CDR1 and CDR2 from the germline V gene are LNHNV and YYDKDF (reference sequence). CDR3 sequence: CATSSFRTNTEAFF. The CDR3 DNA reads as TGTGCCACCAGCAGCTTTAGAACCAACACTGAAGCTTTCTTT.

This clonotype was counted a single time. The chain recombines TRBV19 with TRBJ2-4; tentative D call: TRBD1 (5 bases). With 4 bases removed from V and 0 bases from J, the gap between germline ends came to 10 bases. This CDR3 has 15 residues. CDR1 LNHDA and CDR2 SQIVND come from the germline V gene (reference sequence). This CDR3 reads CASSNRQLAKNIQYF. The CDR3 DNA reads as TGTGCCAGTAGTAACCGACAGCTAGCCAAAAACATTCAGTACTTC.

The chain is built from TRBV24-1 and TRBJ2-7; D not resolved. Trimming removed 3 bases from V and 6 bases from J, with 8 bases in between. The CDR3 runs 12 residues. Per the germline V gene, CDR1 is KGHDR and CDR2 is SFDVKD. CDR3 bases: TGTGCCACCAGTGATCCCCAGAGCGAGCAGTACTTC. Translation: CATSDPQSEQYF.

This sequence joins TRBV7-9 and TRBJ2-7, with D unclear. The germline V gene has CDR1 SEHNR and CDR2 FQNEAQ (reference sequence). V dropped 9 bases and J dropped 2 bases, with 11 bases sitting between them. This CDR3 contains 12 residues. The CDR3 DNA is TGTGCCAGACGACCCGGGCCCTACGAGCAGTACTTC. Its protein product is CARRPGPYEQYF.

V is TRBV3-1 and J is TRBJ2-1; D gene uncertain. V was pared by 1 base and J by 9 bases, with 10 bases between. This CDR3 contains 13 residues. CDR1 and CDR2 from the germline V gene are LGHDT and YNNKEL (reference sequence). CDR3 residues: CASSQVMGREQFF. As DNA, the CDR3 is TGTGCCAGCAGCCAAGTCATGGGCCGTGAGCAGTTCTTC.

V gene TRBV5-1 combines with J gene TRBJ2-5; D may be TRBD1 (5 bases). V was trimmed by 4 bases and J by 5 bases, leaving 18 bases between them. Germline V CDR1 and CDR2: SGHRS, YFSETQ. The CDR3 has 15 residues. As DNA, the CDR3 is TGCGCCAGCAGCCCCCAGAGTGCAGGGATGGAGACCCAGTACTTC. It encodes CASSPQSAGMETQYF. Filled out from reference TRBV5-1 and TRBJ2-5, the complete variable domain reads KAGVTQTPRYLIKTRGQQVTLSCSPISGHRSVSWYQQTPGQGLQFLFEYFSETQRNKGNFPGRFSGRQFSNSRSEMNVSTLELGDSALYLCASSPQSAGMETQYFGPGTRLLVL.

The chain has TRBV4-3 and TRBJ2-6; unclear D gene. The CDR3 length is 15 residues. CDR1 and CDR2 (germline): LGHNA, YSLEER. V lost 4 bases to trimming and J lost 4 bases, with 11 bases between them. CDR3 region: CASSRSDSGANVLTF. The CDR3 DNA follows: TGCGCCAGCAGCCGCTCCGATTCAGGGGCCAACGTCCTGACTTTC.